These 24 T cell receptor beta chains came from one sample sequenced in a study of T cells after yellow fever vaccination. TCRdb redid the calling of the 5' RACE reads with MiXCR, one entry per CDR3 protein. The data hold about 73,000 distinct CDR3 sequences, with roughly 8% observed a single time. The sequencing here drew on CD8+ T cells sorted from PBMCs, taken on the day of the yellow fever booster vaccination. These receptors came from a man younger than 40 who received the YFV17D yellow fever vaccine.

This clonotype turned up a few times. This rearrangement joins TRBV10-3 to TRBJ1-2; TRBD1 might be the D (5 bases). Germline V gives CDR1 ENHRY, CDR2 SYGVKD. CDR3 length equals 15 residues. Deletions cut 10 bases from V and 4 bases from J, with 22 bases between. CDR3 sequence (DNA): TGTGCCACCCGCCGTCCGGGGGTACTCGGCTATGGCTACACCTTC. Its translation is CATRRPGVLGYGYTF.

The chain carries TRBV7-2 and TRBJ2-2; a possible D gene is TRBD1 (6 bases). The CDR3 has 16 residues. The germline V gene has CDR1 SGHTA and CDR2 FQGNSA. Deletions cut 1 base from V and 5 bases from J, with 14 bases between. CDR3 protein: CASSLVGGYKTGELFF. In DNA form, the CDR3 reads TGTGCCAGCAGCTTAGTAGGGGGATACAAAACCGGGGAGCTGTTTTTT.

The rearrangement uses TRBV12-3 or TRBV12-4 and TRBJ2-1; D is ambiguous. CDR3 length equals 13 residues. The germline V and J ends were trimmed by 2 bases and 2 bases, with 4 bases remaining between them. CDR3 region: CASSLSTYNEQFF. CDR3 DNA: TGTGCCAGCAGTTTATCTACCTACAATGAGCAGTTCTTC.

This clonotype was observed once. At one end, the junction sequence differs from germline, possibly due to a read error. The chain couples TRBV5-1 to TRBJ2-1, with 7 positions matching TRBD2. Germline CDR1 and CDR2: SGHRS and YFSETQ. The CDR3 sequence is 14 residues long. CDR3 nucleotides: TGCTCCAGCAGCTTCGTCGGACTAGGCAATGAGCAGTTCTTC. Amino acids: CSSSFVGLGNEQFF.

This clonotype was seen a handful of times. The rearrangement uses TRBV5-1 and TRBJ1-1; possible D gene TRBD1, 5 bases. Trimming pared 0 bases from V and 5 bases from J, leaving 14 bases between. This CDR3 comprises 15 residues. CDR1 is SGHRS and CDR2 is YFSETQ in the germline V gene. As DNA, the CDR3 is TGCGCCAGCAGCTTGGCCTTGGATTGGGGGACTGAAGCTTTCTTT. It encodes CASSLALDWGTEAFF.

The V call is TRBV4-3, the J call TRBJ2-3; 12 positions match TRBD2. Trimming took 4 bases from V and 0 from J; bases not matched to a gene: 8. This CDR3 has 18 residues. Germline CDR1 reads LGHNA; CDR2 reads YSLEER. The DNA for the CDR3 is TGCGCCAGCAGCCTTGGCCTCGGGACTAGCGGGAGCACAGATACGCAGTATTTT. Its translation: CASSLGLGTSGSTDTQYF.

J is TRBJ2-1 and V is TRBV4-2; 7 nucleotides align to TRBD2. The CDR3 totals 14 residues. J was trimmed by 7 bases and V by 4 bases; bases with no gene match: 7. The germline gives CDR1 LGHNA, CDR2 YNFKEQ. This chain's CDR3 is CASSPGLGENEQFF. CDR3 coding DNA: TGTGCCAGCAGCCCCGGACTAGGAGAGAATGAGCAGTTCTTC.

This clonotype was observed at least ten times. This sequence joins TRBV7-8 and TRBJ1-1, with TRBD1 matching 7 bases. This CDR3 is 19 amino acids long. The germline V gene has CDR1 SGHVS and CDR2 FQNEAQ. V lost 3 bases to trimming and J lost 3 bases; unmatched junction nucleotides: 19. The CDR3 spells CASSFSIVDRVTFDTEAFF. The CDR3 DNA follows: TGTGCCAGCAGCTTTTCGATTGTCGACAGGGTTACTTTTGACACTGAAGCTTTCTTT.

This clonotype was counted a few times. The chain links TRBV7-6 to TRBJ2-2, with 10 bases matching TRBD1. This CDR3 spans 17 amino acids. Germline V gene lookup returns CDR1 SGHVS and CDR2 FNYEAQ. V shed 5 bases and J 7 bases; nucleotides not matched to a gene: 13. CDR3 sequence: CASSVLPGQGKSGELFF. As DNA, the CDR3 is TGTGCCAGCAGCGTACTACCGGGACAGGGGAAGAGCGGGGAGCTGTTTTTT.

The genes are TRBV27 and TRBJ1-2; D call uncertain. V was cut by 3 bases and J by 0 bases, with 14 bases left in between. This CDR3 has 16 amino acids. Germline CDR1 and CDR2: MNHEY and SMNVEV (reference sequence). The DNA of the CDR3 is TGTGCCAGCAGTTTCGGAGGGATTACAGCTAACTATGGCTACACCTTC. Translated: CASSFGGITANYGYTF.

This clonotype has ten or more counts. V is TRBV9 and J is TRBJ2-7; D is possibly TRBD1 (6 bases). This CDR3 has 14 residues. V lost 0 bases and J 5 bases, leaving 12 bases between the germline ends. Germline V gene sequence: CDR1 SGDLS, CDR2 YYNGEE. Here the CDR3 reads CASSVVDSAHEQYF. The CDR3 DNA sequence: TGTGCCAGCAGCGTAGTGGACAGTGCTCACGAGCAGTACTTC.

The sample holds a few counts of this clonotype. The V call is TRBV27, the J call TRBJ2-7; a possible D gene is TRBD2 (6 bases). With 10 bases removed from V and 3 bases from J, the gap between germline ends came to 19 bases. The germline V gene has CDR1 MNHEY and CDR2 SMNVEV (reference sequence). The CDR3 is 14 residues long. This CDR3 reads CAKHLSGRDYEQYF. DNA for the CDR3: TGTGCCAAACACCTATCCGGGAGAGACTACGAGCAGTACTTC.

CDR3 bases: TGTGCCAGCAGAAGGACAGGGAGTTACGAGCAGTACTTC. It translates to CASRRTGSYEQYF. This chain links TRBV5-6 with TRBJ2-7, with 8 positions matching TRBD1. Germline V CDR1 and CDR2: SGHDT, YYEEEE. V lost 5 bases, J lost 4 bases, and 5 bases stayed unmatched. This CDR3 has 13 amino acids.

This clonotype has more than one count but fewer than ten. This rearrangement joins TRBV3-1 to TRBJ2-7; D gene uncertain. Germline CDR1 LGHDT, CDR2 YNNKEL (reference sequence). V dropped 1 base and J dropped 6 bases, with 13 bases sitting between them. The CDR3 loop spans 14 amino acids. CDR3 nucleotides: TGTGCCAGCAGCCAAGCGAAGGTCTGGGGCGAGCAGTACTTC. Protein sequence: CASSQAKVWGEQYF.

This clonotype was detected only a few times. This chain uses TRBV7-9 with TRBJ1-5, with TRBD1 identical over 11 bases. CDR3 length equals 15 residues. Germline CDR1 reads SEHNR; CDR2 reads FQNEAQ (reference sequence). J lost 5 bases, V lost 4 bases, and 4 bases had no gene match. The CDR3: CASSSGTGGHQPQHF. CDR3 DNA sequence: TGTGCCAGCAGCTCCGGGACAGGGGGGCATCAGCCCCAGCATTTT.

This clonotype was counted a few times. This chain uses TRBV24-1 with TRBJ2-2; 9 positions match TRBD2. Germline V lookup: CDR1 KGHDR, CDR2 SFDVKD. The V segment lost 3 bases and the J segment 5 bases; nucleotides outside the gene matches: 9. CDR3 length: 17 residues. CDR3 in DNA: TGTGCCACCAGTGATCGGCGGACTAGCGTTGGGACCGGGGAGCTGTTTTTT. Residues: CATSDRRTSVGTGELFF.

The sample holds a few counts of this clonotype. V usage is TRBV7-2 and J usage is TRBJ2-5; D uncertain. V was cut by 3 bases and J by 10 bases, with 12 bases left in between. This CDR3 region has 12 residues. Per the germline V gene, CDR1 is SGHTA and CDR2 is FQGNSA. Here the CDR3 DNA reads TGTGCCAGCAGCTTGGACCTTTTGGACCAGTACTTC. Its translation is CASSLDLLDQYF.

This clonotype was observed many times. This chain connects TRBV7-9 to TRBJ2-3, with D tentatively TRBD1 or TRBD2 (5 bases each). V was pared by 0 bases and J by 3 bases, with 13 bases between. From germline, CDR1 is SEHNR and CDR2 FQNEAQ (reference sequence). This CDR3 is built from 16 residues. The CDR3 region is CASSLASMGETDTQYF. The CDR3 region has the DNA TGTGCCAGCAGCTTAGCGTCAATGGGGGAGACAGATACGCAGTATTTT.

This clonotype was seen a few times. This chain links TRBV19 with TRBJ2-1; D may match TRBD1 or TRBD2 (7 bases each). Germline assignment: CDR1 LNHDA and CDR2 SQIVND (reference sequence). V was shortened by 3 bases and J by 7 bases, with 13 bases between the two germline ends. This CDR3 spans 14 amino acids. The CDR3 reads CASSIRGGPNEQFF. DNA of the CDR3: TGTGCCAGTAGTATCAGGGGGGGACCGAATGAGCAGTTCTTC.

This clonotype was observed many times. V is TRBV27 and J is TRBJ2-1; possible D gene TRBD1, 6 bases. This CDR3 has 15 residues. Looked up from germline, CDR1 is MNHEY and CDR2 is SMNVEV (reference sequence). V was pared by 5 bases and J by 6 bases, with 17 bases between. The CDR3 coding sequence is TGTGCCAGCAGTCCCTCAGGGGTTGGAGGCAATGAGCAGTTCTTC. Translating gives CASSPSGVGGNEQFF.

In this sample, this clonotype turned up a few times. This chain joins TRBV4-1 and TRBJ2-1; no reliable D call. Trimming shortened V by 5 bases and J by 10 bases, and 12 bases separated the two germline ends. The length of the CDR3 is 12 residues. The germline V gene encodes CDR1 MGHRA and CDR2 YSYEKL. CDR3 sequence (DNA): TGCGCCAGCAGCAGCATTTCAAGGGAGCAGTTCTTC. It is translated as CASSSISREQFF.

This clonotype was detected many times. The genes are TRBV27 and TRBJ1-5; D possibly corresponds to TRBD1 (6 bases). The germline V and J ends were trimmed by 3 bases and 7 bases, with 16 bases remaining between them. The CDR3 extends over 15 amino acids. Germline values: CDR1 MNHEY, CDR2 SMNVEV (reference sequence). Here the CDR3 DNA reads TGTGCCAGCAGTTTGGGACTCGGGGGGCGCCAGCCCCAGCATTTT. This codes for CASSLGLGGRQPQHF.

This sequence joins TRBV12-3 or TRBV12-4 and TRBJ2-4; D is perhaps TRBD2 (6 bases). The CDR3 is 16 amino acids. V shed 5 bases and J shed 0 bases, with 14 bases lying between them. The chain's CDR3 is CASSRRLDPAKNIQYF. The DNA of the CDR3 is TGTGCCAGCAGTCGTAGACTAGATCCAGCCAAAAACATTCAGTACTTC.

This clonotype was found a few times. The J gene is TRBJ2-7, the V gene TRBV14; no reliable D call. This CDR3 has 11 amino acids. Germline V CDR1 and CDR2: SGHDN, FVKESK. The V end was cut by 8 bases, the J end by 2 bases, with 7 bases between. The CDR3: CASGRPYEQYF. CDR3 DNA sequence: TGTGCCAGCGGTCGTCCCTACGAGCAGTACTTC.